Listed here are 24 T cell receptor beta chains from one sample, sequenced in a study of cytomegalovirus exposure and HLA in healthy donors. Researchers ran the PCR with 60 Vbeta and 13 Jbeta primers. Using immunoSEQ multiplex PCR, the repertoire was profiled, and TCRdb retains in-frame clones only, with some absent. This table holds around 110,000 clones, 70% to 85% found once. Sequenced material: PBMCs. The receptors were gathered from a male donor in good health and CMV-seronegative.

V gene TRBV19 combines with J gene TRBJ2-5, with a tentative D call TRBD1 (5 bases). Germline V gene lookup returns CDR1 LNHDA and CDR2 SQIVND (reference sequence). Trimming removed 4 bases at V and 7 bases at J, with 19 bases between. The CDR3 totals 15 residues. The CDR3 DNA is TGTGCCAGTAGTACACCTAAAAACAGGCCTTGGACCCAGTACTTC. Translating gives CASSTPKNRPWTQYF.

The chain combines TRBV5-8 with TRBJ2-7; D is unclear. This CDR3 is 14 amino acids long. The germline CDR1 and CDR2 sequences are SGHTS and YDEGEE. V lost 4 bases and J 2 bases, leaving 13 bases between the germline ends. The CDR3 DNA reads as TGTGCCAGCAGCCTGATGCCAGTCCCCTACGAGCAGTACTTC. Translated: CASSLMPVPYEQYF.

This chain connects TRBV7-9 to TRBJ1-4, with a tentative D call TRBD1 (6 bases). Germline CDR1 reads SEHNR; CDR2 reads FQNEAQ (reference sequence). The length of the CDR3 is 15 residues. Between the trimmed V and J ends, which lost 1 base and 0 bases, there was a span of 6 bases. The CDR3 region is CASSLGTATNEKLFF. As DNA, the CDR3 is TGTGCCAGCAGCTTAGGGACAGCAACTAATGAAAAACTGTTTTTT.

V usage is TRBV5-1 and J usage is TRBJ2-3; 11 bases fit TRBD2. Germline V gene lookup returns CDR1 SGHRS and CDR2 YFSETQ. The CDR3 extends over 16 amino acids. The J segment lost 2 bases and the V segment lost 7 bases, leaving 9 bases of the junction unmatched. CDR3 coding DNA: TGCGCCAGCCGTCCAGGGACTAGCGGACTCACAGATACGCAGTATTTT. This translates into CASRPGTSGLTDTQYF. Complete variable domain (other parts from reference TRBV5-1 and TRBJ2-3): KAGVTQTPRYLIKTRGQQVTLSCSPISGHRSVSWYQQTPGQGLQFLFEYFSETQRNKGNFPGRFSGRQFSNSRSEMNVSTLELGDSALYLCASRPGTSGLTDTQYFGPGTRLTVL.

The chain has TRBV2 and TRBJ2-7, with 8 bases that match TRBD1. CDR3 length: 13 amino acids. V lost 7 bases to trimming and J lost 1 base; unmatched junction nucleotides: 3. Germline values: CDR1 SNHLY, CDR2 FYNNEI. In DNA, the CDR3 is TGTGCCAGCATGGACAGGGATTCCTACGAGCAGTACTTC. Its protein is CASMDRDSYEQYF.

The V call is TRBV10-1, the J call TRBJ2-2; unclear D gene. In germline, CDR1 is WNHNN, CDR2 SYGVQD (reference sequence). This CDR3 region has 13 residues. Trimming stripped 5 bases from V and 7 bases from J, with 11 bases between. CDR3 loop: CASSFVPGGELFF. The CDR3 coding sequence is TGCGCCAGCAGTTTTGTCCCGGGCGGGGAGCTGTTTTTT.

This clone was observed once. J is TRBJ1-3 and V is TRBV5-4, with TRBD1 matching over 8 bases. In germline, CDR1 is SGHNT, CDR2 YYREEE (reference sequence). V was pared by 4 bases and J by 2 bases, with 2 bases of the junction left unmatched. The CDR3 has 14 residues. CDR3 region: CASSKQGAGNTIYF. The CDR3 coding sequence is TGTGCCAGCAGCAAACAGGGGGCTGGAAACACCATATATTTT.

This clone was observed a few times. CDR3 region: CASSEAGRIYGYTF. CDR3 bases: TGTGCCAGCAGTGAAGCAGGGAGGATCTATGGCTACACCTTC. J is TRBJ1-2 and V is TRBV6-1; no reliable D call. The length of the CDR3 is 14 residues. Looked up from germline, CDR1 is MNHNS and CDR2 is SASEGT. With 0 bases removed from V and 4 bases from J, the gap between germline ends came to 9 bases.

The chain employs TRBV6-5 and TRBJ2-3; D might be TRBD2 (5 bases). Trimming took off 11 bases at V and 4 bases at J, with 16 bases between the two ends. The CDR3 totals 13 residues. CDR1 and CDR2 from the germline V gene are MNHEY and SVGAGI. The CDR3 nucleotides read TGTGCCTCGGGAAATAGTCCGGCAGATACGCAGTATTTT. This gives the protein CASGNSPADTQYF.

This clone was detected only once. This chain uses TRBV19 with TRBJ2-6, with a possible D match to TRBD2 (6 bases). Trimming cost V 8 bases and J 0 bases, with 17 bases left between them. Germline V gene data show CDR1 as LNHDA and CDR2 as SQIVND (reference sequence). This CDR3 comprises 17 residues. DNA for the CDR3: TGTGCCAGTCGGAGGGGACTTGACTTCTCTGGGGCCAACGTCCTGACTTTC. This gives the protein CASRRGLDFSGANVLTF.

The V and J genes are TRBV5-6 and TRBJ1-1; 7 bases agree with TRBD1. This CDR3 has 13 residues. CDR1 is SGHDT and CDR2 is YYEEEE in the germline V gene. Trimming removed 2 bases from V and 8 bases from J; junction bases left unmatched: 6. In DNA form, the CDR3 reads TGTGCCAGCAGCTTCTCCGTGACAGGGGAAGCTTTCTTT. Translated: CASSFSVTGEAFF.

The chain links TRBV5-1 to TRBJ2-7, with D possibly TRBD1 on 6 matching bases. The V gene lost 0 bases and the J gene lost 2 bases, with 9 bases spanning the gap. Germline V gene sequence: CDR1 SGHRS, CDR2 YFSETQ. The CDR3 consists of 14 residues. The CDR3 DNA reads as TGCGCCAGCAGCTTGGAGGGGGTGACCTACGAGCAGTACTTC. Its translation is CASSLEGVTYEQYF.

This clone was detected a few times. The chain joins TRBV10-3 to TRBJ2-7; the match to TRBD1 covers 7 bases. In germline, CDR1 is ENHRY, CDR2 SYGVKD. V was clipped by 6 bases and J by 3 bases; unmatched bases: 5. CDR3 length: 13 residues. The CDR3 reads CAIRTGTVYEQYF. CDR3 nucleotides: TGTGCCATCAGGACCGGGACAGTCTACGAGCAGTACTTC.

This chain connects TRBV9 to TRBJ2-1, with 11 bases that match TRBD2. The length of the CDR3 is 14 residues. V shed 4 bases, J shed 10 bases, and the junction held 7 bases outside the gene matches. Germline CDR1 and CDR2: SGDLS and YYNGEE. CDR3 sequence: CASSPGTSGMEQFF. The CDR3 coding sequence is TGTGCCAGCAGCCCCGGGACTAGCGGCATGGAGCAGTTCTTC.

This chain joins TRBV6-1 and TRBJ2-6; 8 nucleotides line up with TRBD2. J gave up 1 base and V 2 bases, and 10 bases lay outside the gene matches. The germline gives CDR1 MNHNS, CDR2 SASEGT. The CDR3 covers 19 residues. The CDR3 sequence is CASSENGAGVNSGANVLTF. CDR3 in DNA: TGTGCCAGCAGTGAAAATGGAGCGGGAGTAAATTCTGGGGCCAACGTCCTGACTTTC.

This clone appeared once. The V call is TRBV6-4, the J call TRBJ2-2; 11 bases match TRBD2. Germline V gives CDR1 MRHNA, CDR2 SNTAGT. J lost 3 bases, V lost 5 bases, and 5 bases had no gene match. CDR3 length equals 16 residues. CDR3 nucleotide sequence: TGTGCCAGCAGTCCCATACTAGCGGGAGACACCGGGGAGCTGTTTTTT. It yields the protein CASSPILAGDTGELFF.

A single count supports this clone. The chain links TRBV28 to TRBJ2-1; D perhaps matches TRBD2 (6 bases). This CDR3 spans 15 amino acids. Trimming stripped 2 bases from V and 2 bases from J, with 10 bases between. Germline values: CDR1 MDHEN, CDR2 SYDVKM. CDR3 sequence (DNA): TGTGCCAGCAGTTTACTGGGGGAGGCCTACAATGAGCAGTTCTTC. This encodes CASSLLGEAYNEQFF.

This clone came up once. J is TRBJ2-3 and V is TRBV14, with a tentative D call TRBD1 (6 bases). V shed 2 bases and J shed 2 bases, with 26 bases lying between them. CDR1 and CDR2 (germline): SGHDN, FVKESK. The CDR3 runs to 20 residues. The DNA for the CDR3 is TGTGCCAGCAGCCAATACCATCAACCGTTTGGGACACCGGTCACAGATACGCAGTATTTT. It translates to CASSQYHQPFGTPVTDTQYF. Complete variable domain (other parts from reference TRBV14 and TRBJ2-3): EAGVTQFPSHSVIEKGQTVTLRCDPISGHDNLYWYRRVMGKEIKFLLHFVKESKQDESGMPNNRFLAERTGGTYSTLKVQPAELEDSGVYFCASSQYHQPFGTPVTDTQYFGPGTRLTVL.

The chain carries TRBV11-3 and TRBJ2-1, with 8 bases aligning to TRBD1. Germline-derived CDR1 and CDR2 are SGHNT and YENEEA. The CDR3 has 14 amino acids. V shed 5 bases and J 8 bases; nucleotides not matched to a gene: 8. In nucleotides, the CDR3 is TGTGCCAGCAGCACCCGACAGGGGCGGGATGAGCAGTTCTTC. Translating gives CASSTRQGRDEQFF.

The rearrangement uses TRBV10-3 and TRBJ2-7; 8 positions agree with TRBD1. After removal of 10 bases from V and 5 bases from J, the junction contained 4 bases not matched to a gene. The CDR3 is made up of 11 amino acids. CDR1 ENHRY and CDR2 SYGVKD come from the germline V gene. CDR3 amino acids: CATRTGNEQYF. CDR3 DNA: TGTGCCACCCGGACAGGGAACGAGCAGTACTTC.

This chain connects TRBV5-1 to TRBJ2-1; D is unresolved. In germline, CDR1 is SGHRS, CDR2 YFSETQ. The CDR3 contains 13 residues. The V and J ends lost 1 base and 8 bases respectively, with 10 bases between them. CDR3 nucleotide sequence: TGCGCCAGCAGCTTGCGACTTGGCGATGAGCAGTTCTTC. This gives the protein CASSLRLGDEQFF.

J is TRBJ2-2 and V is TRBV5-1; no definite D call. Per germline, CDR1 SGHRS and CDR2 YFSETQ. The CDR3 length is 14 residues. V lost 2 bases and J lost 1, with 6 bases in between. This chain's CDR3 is CASSLRVNTGELFF. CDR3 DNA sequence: TGCGCCAGCAGCTTAAGAGTGAACACCGGGGAGCTGTTTTTT.

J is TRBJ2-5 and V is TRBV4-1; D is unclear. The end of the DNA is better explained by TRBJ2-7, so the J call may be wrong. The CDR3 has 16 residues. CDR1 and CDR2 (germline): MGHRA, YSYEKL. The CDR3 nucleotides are TGCGCCAGCAGCCAAGATGCAGCGCCTAGCTCCTACGAGCAGTACTTC. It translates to CASSQDAAPSSYEQYF.

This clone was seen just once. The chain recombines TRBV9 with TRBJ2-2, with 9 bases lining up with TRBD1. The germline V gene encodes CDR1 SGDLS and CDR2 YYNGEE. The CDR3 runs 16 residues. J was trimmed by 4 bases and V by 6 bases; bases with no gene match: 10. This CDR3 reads CASTPTGGYRTGELFF. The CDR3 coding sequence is TGTGCCAGCACCCCAACAGGGGGCTATCGCACCGGGGAGCTGTTTTTT.